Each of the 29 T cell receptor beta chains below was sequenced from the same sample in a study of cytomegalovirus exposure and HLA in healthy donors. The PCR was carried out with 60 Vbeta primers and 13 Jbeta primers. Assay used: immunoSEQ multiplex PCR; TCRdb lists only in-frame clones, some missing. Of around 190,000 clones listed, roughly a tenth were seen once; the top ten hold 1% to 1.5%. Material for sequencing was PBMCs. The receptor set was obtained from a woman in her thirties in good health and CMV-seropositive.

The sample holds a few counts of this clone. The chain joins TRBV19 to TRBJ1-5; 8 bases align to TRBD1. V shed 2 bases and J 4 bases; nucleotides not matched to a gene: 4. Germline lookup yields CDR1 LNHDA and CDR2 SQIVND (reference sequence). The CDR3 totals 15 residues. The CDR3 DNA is TGTGCCAGTAGTATACGACAGGGGTGGAATCAGCCCCAGCATTTT. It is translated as CASSIRQGWNQPQHF.

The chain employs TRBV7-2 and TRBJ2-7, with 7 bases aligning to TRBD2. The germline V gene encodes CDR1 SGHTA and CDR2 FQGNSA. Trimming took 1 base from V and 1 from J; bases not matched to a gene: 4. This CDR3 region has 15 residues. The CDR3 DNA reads TGTGCCAGCAGCTTAGAACTAGCGACGTCCTACGAGCAGTACTTC. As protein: CASSLELATSYEQYF.

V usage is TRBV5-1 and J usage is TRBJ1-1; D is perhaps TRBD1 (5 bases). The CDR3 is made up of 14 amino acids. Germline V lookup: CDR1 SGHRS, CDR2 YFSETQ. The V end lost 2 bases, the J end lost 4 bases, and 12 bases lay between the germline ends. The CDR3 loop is CASSLGRGSTEAFF. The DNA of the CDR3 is TGCGCCAGCAGCTTAGGGAGGGGAAGCACTGAAGCTTTCTTT. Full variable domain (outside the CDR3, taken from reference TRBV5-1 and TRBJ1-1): KAGVTQTPRYLIKTRGQQVTLSCSPISGHRSVSWYQQTPGQGLQFLFEYFSETQRNKGNFPGRFSGRQFSNSRSEMNVSTLELGDSALYLCASSLGRGSTEAFFGQGTRLTVV.

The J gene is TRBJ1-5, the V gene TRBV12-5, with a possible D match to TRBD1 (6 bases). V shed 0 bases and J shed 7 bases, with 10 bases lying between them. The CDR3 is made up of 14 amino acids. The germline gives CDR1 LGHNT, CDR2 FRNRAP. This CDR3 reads CASGLVQGRQPQHF. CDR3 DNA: TGTGCTAGTGGTTTGGTACAGGGCCGCCAGCCCCAGCATTTT.

The CDR3 DNA is TGTGCCAGCAGCTCGCCAGGTATCACTGAAGCTTTCTTT. Amino acid sequence: CASSSPGITEAFF. V is TRBV11-3 and J is TRBJ1-1, with D unclear. Germline lookup yields CDR1 SGHNT and CDR2 YENEEA. Between the trimmed V and J ends, which lost 4 bases and 4 bases, there was a span of 10 bases. The CDR3 totals 13 residues.

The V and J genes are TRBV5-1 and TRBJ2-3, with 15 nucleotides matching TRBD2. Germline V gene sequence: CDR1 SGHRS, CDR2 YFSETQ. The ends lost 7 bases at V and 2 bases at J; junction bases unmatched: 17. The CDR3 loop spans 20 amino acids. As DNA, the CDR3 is TGCGCCAGCGGCCCCCTAGGACAGTGGACTAGCGGGAGGGTCACAGATACGCAGTATTTT. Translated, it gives CASGPLGQWTSGRVTDTQYF.

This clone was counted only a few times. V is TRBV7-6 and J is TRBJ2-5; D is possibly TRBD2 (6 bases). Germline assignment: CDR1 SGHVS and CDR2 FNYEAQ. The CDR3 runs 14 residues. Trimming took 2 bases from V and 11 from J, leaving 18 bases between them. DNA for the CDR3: TGTGCCAGCAGCTTATCGGGAGCGGTTCGGGAGCAGTACTTC. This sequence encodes CASSLSGAVREQYF. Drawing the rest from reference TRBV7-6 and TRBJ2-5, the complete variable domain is GAGVSQSPRYKVTKRGQDVALRCDPISGHVSLYWYRQALGQGPEFLTYFNYEAQQDKSGLPNDRFSAERPEGSISTLTIQRTEQRDSAMYRCASSLSGAVREQYFGPGTRLLVL.

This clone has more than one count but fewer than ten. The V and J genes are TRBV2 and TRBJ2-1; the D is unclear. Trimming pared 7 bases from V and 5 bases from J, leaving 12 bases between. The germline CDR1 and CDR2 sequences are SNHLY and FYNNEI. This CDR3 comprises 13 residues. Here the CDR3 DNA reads TGTGCCAGCACTCTTTATAGAAACAATGAGCAGTTCTTC. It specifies CASTLYRNNEQFF.

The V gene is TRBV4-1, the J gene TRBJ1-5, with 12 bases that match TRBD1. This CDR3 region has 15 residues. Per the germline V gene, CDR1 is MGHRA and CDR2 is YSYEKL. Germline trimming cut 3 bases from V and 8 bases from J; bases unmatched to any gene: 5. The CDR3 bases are TGCGCCAGCAGCCAGGGGACAGGGGGCGAAGAGCCCCAGCATTTT. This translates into CASSQGTGGEEPQHF.

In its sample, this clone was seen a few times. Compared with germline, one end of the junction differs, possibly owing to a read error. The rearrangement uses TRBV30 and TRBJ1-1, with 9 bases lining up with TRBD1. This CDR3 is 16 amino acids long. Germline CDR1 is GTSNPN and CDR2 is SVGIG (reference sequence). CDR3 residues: CVWFKIRDRVGTEAFF. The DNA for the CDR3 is TGTGTCTGGTTTAAAATCCGGGACAGGGTCGGGACTGAAGCTTTCTTT. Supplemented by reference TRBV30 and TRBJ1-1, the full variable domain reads SQTIHQWPATLVQPVGSPLSLECTVEGTSNPNLYWYRQAAGRGLQLLFYSVGIGQISSEVPQNLSASRPQDRQFILSSKKLLLSDSGFYLCVWFKIRDRVGTEAFFGQGTRLTVV.

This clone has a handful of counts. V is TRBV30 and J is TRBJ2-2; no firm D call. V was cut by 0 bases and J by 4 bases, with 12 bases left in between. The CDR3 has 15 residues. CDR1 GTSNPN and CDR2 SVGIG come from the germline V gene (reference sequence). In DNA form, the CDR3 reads TGTGCCTGGAGTGTACCCAGTTTTTCCACCGGGGAGCTGTTTTTT. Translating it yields CAWSVPSFSTGELFF.

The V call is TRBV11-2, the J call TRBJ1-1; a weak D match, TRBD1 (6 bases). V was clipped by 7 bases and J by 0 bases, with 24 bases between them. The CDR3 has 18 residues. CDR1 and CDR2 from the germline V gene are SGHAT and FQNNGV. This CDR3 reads CASTHVRGARGMNTEAFF. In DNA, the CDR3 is TGTGCCAGCACACACGTTCGGGGGGCGAGAGGGATGAACACTGAAGCTTTCTTT.

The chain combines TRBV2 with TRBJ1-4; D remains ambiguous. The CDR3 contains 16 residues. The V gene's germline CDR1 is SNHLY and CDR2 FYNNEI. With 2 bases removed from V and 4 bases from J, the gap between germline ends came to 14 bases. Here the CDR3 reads CASSEPRLGVNEKLFF. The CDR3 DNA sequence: TGTGCCAGCAGTGAACCCCGGTTGGGAGTTAATGAAAAACTGTTTTTT.

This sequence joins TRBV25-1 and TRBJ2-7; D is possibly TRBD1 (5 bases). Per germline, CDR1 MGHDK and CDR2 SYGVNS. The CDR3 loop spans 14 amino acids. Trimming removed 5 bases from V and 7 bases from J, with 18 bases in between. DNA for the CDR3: TGTGCCAGCAGTCCAAGGGGCAAACTGGGGGAGCAGTACTTC. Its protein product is CASSPRGKLGEQYF.

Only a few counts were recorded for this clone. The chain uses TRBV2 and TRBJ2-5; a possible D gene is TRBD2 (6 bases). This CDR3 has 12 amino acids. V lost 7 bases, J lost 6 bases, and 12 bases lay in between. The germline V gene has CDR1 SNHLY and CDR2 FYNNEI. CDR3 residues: CASTSEGKTQYF. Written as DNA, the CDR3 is TGTGCCAGCACCTCGGAGGGGAAGACCCAGTACTTC. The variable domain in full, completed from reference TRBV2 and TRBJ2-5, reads EPEVTQTPSHQVTQMGQEVILRCVPISNHLYFYWYRQILGQKVEFLVSFYNNEISEKSEIFDDQFSVERPDGSNFTLKIRSTKLEDSAMYFCASTSEGKTQYFGPGTRLLVL.

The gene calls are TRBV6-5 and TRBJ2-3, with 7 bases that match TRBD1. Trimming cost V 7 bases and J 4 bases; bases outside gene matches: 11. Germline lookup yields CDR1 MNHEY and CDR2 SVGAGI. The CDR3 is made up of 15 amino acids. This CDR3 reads CASNHLGGAADTQYF. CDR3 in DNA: TGTGCCAGCAACCATCTAGGGGGCGCAGCAGATACGCAGTATTTT.

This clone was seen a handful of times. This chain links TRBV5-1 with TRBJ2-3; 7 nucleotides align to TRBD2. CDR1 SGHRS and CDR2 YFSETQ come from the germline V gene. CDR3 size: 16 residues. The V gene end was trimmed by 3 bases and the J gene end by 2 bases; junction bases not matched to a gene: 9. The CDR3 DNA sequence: TGCGCCAGCAGCTCGGGGGGAGCAATCGACACAGATACGCAGTATTTT. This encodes CASSSGGAIDTDTQYF.

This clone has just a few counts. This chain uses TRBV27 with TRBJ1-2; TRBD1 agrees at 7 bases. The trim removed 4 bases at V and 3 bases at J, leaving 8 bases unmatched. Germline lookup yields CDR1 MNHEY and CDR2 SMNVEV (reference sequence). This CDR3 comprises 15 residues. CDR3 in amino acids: CASSSHRGGDYGYTF. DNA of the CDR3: TGTGCCAGCAGTTCCCACAGGGGTGGCGACTATGGCTACACCTTC.

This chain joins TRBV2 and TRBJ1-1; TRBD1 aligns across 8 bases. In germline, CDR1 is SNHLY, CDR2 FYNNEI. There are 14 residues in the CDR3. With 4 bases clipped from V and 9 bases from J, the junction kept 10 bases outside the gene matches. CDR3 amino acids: CASSGGRGQGKAFF. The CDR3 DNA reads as TGTGCCAGCAGTGGAGGACGCGGACAGGGTAAAGCTTTCTTT.

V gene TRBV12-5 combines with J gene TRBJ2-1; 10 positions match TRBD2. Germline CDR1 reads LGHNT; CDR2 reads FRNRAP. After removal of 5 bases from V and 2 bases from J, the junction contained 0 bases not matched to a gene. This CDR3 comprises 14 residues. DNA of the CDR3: TGTGCTAGTGGTAGCGGGAGGGCCTACAATGAGCAGTTCTTC. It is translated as CASGSGRAYNEQFF.

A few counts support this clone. For the CDR3, the DNA is TGTGCCAGCAGCTTAGCAGGGGGTGAAGAAAAACTGTTTTTT. Translated: CASSLAGGEEKLFF. The rearrangement uses TRBV7-2 and TRBJ1-4; maybe TRBD1 (6 bases). The CDR3 sequence is 14 residues long. Deletions cut 0 bases from V and 8 bases from J, with 10 bases between. CDR1 is SGHTA, CDR2 FQGNSA, per germline.

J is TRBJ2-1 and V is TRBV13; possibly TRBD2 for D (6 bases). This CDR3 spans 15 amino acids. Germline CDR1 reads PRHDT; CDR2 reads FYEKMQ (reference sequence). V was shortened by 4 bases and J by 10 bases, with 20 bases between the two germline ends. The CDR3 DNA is TGTGCCAGCAGCTCCGAGGGCCTAGTAGGAGGGGAGCAGTTCTTC. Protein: CASSSEGLVGGEQFF.

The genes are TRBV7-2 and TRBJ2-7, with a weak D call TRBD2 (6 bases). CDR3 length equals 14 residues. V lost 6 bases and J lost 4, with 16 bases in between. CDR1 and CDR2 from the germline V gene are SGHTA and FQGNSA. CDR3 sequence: CASSRTGRDYEQYF. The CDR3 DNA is TGTGCCAGCAGTCGGACGGGGCGGGATTACGAGCAGTACTTC.

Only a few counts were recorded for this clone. CDR3 DNA: TGCAGCGTAAAAACAGGGGATCAGCCCCAGCATTTT. Protein sequence: CSVKTGDQPQHF. This chain joins TRBV29-1 and TRBJ1-5, with 7 positions matching TRBD1. With V trimmed by 6 bases and J by 5 bases, 4 bases remained unmatched. Germline CDR1 and CDR2: SQVTM and ANQGSEA. This CDR3 spans 12 amino acids.

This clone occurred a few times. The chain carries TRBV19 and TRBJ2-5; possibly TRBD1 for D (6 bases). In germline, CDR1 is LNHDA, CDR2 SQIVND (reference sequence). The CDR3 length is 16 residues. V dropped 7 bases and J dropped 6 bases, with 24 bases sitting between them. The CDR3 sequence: CASTPRGRGSVKTQYF. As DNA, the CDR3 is TGTGCCAGTACCCCCCGGGGCAGGGGTAGCGTGAAGACCCAGTACTTC.

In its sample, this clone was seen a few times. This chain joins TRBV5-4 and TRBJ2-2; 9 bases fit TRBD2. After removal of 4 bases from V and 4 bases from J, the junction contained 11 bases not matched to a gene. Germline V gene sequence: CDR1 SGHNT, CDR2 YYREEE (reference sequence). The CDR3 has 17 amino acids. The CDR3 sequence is CASSPVLAGLSTGELFF. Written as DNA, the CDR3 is TGTGCCAGCAGCCCGGTGCTAGCGGGATTGAGCACCGGGGAGCTGTTTTTT.

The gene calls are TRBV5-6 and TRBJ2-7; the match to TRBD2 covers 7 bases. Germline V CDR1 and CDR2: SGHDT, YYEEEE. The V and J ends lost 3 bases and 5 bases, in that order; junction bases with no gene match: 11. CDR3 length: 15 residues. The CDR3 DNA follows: TGTGCCAGCAGCTACCCGGGGGGTATAGGGGACGAGCAGTACTTC. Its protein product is CASSYPGGIGDEQYF.

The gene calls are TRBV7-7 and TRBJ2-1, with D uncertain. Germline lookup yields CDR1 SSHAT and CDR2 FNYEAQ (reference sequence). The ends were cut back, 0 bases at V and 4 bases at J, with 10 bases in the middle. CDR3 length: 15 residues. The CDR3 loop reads CASSLAIGSYNEQFF. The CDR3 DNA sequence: TGTGCCAGCAGCTTAGCGATTGGCAGTTACAATGAGCAGTTCTTC.

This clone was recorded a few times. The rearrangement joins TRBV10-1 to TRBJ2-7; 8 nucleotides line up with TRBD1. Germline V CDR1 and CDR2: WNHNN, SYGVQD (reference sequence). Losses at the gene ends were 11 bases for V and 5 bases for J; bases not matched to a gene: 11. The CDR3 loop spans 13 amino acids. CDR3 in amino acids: CARKWTGKHEQYF. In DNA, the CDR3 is TGCGCCCGAAAATGGACAGGGAAACACGAGCAGTACTTC.